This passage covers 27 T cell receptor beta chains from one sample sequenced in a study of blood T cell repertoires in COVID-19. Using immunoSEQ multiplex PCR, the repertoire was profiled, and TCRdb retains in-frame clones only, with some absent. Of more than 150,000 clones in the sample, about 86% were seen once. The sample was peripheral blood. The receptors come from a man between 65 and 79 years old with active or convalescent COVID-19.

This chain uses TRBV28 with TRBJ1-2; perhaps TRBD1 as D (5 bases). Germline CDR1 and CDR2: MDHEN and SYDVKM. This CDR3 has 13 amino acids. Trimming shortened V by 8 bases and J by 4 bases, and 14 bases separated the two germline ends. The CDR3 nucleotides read TGTGCCAGCCTCTTCGGGGGGGGCTATGGCTACACCTTC. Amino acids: CASLFGGGYGYTF.

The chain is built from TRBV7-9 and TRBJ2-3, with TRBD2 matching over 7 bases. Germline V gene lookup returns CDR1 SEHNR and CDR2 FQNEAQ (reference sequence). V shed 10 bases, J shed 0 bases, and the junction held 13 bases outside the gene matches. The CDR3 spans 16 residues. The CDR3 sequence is CATAGRAGLSTDTQYF. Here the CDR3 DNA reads TGTGCCACAGCAGGCCGAGCGGGACTCAGCACAGATACGCAGTATTTT.

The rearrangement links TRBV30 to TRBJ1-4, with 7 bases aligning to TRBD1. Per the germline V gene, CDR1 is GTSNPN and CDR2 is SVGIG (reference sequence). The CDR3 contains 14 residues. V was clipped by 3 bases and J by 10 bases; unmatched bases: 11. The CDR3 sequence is CAWSGGQVLRKLFF. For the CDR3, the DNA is TGTGCCTGGAGCGGAGGACAGGTATTACGAAAACTGTTTTTT.

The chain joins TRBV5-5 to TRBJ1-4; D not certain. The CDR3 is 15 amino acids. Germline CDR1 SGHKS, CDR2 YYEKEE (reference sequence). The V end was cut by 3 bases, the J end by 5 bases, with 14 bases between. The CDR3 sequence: CASSYYQYVNEKLFF. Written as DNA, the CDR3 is TGTGCCAGCAGCTACTATCAATATGTAAATGAAAAACTGTTTTTT.

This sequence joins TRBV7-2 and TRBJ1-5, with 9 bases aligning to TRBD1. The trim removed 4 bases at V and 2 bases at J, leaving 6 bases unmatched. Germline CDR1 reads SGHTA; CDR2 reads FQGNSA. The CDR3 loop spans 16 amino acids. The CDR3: CASSSGTGFGNQPQHF. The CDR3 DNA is TGTGCCAGCAGCTCCGGGACAGGGTTTGGCAATCAGCCCCAGCATTTT.

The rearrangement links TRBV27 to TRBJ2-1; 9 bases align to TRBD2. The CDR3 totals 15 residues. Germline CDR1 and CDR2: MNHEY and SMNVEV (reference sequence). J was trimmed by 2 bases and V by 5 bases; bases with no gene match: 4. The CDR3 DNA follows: TGTGCCAGCAGTCCTCGACTAGCGGCCTACAATGAGCAGTTCTTC. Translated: CASSPRLAAYNEQFF.

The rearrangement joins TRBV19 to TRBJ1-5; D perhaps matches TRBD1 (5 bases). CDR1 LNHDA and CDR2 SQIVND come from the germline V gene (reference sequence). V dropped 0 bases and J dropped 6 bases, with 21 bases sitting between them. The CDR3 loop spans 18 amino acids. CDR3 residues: CASSIDGVGQGFGQPQHF. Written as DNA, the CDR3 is TGTGCCAGTAGTATAGATGGAGTGGGTCAGGGCTTCGGTCAGCCCCAGCATTTT.

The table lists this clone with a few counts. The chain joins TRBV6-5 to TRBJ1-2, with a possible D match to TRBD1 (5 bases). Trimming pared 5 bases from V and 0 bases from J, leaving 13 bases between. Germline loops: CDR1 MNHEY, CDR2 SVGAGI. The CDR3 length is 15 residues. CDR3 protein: CASSLTRGANYGYTF. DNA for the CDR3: TGTGCCAGCAGTCTGACAAGGGGCGCTAACTATGGCTACACCTTC.

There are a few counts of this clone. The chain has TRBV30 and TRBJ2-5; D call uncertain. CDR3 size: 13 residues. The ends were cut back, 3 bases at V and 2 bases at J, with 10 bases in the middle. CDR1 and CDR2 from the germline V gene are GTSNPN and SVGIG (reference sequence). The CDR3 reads CAWSLGPQETQYF. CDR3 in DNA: TGTGCCTGGAGCCTCGGTCCGCAAGAGACCCAGTACTTC. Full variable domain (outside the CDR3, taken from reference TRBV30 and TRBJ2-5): SQTIHQWPATLVQPVGSPLSLECTVEGTSNPNLYWYRQAAGRGLQLLFYSVGIGQISSEVPQNLSASRPQDRQFILSSKKLLLSDSGFYLCAWSLGPQETQYFGPGTRLLVL.

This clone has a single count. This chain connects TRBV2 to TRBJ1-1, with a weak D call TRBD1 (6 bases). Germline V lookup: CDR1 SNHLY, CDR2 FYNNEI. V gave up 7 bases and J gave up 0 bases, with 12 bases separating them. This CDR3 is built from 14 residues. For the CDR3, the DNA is TGTGCCAGCACCATACAGGGCCTGAACACTGAAGCTTTCTTT. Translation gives CASTIQGLNTEAFF.

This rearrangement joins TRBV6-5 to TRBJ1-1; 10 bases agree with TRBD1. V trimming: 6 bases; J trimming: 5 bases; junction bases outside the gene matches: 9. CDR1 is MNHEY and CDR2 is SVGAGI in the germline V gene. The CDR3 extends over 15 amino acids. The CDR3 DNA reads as TGTGCCAGCAGGGGGGGGACAGGGGTTTTTACTGAAGCTTTCTTT. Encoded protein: CASRGGTGVFTEAFF.

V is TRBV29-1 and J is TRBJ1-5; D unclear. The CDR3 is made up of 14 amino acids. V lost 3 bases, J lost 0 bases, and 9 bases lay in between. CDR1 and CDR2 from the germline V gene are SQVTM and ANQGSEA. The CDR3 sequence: CSVEGGSSNQPQHF. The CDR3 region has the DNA TGCAGCGTTGAGGGTGGGAGTAGCAATCAGCCCCAGCATTTT.

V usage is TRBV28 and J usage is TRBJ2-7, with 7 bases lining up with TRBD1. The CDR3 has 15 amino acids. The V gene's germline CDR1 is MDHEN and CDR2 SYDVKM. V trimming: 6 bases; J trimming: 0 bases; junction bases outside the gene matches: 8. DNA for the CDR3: TGTGCCAGCAGAGACACAGGGGTAAGCTCCTACGAGCAGTACTTC. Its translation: CASRDTGVSSYEQYF.

The CDR3 nucleotides are TGCGCCAGCAGCTCCACTTACAGGGACACAGATACGCAGTATTTT. It is translated as CASSSTYRDTDTQYF. The chain has TRBV5-1 and TRBJ2-3; D perhaps matches TRBD1 (6 bases). V was shortened by 3 bases and J by 2 bases, with 13 bases between the two germline ends. The CDR3 totals 15 residues. Looked up from germline, CDR1 is SGHRS and CDR2 is YFSETQ.

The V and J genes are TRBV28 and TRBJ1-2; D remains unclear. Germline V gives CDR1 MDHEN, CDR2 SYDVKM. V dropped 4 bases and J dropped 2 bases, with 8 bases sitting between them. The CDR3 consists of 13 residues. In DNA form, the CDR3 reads TGTGCCAGCAGTTCGACACTGAACTATGGCTACACCTTC. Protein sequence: CASSSTLNYGYTF.

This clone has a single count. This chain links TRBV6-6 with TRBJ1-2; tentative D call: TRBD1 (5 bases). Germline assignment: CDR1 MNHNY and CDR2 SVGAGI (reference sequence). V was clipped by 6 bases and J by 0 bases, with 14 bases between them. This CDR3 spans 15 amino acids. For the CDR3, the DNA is TGTGCCAGCAGCCTCCAGGGTTTATCTAACTATGGCTACACCTTC. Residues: CASSLQGLSNYGYTF.

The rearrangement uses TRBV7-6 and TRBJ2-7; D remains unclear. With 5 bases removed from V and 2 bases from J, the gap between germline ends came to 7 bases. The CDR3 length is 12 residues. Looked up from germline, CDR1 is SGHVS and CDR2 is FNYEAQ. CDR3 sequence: CASSRLAYEQYF. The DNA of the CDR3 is TGTGCCAGCAGCCGCCTAGCCTACGAGCAGTACTTC.

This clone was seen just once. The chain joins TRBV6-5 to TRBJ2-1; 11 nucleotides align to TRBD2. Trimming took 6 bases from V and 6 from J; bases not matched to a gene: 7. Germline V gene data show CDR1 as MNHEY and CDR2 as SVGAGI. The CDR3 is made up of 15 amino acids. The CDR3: CASRILAGGFNEQFF. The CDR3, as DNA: TGTGCCAGCAGGATCCTAGCGGGAGGATTCAATGAGCAGTTCTTC.

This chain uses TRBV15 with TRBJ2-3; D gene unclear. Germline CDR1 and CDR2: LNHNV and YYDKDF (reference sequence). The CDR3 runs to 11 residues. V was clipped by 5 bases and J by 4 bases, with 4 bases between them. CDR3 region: CATSLSDTQYF. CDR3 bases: TGTGCCACCAGCCTTTCAGATACGCAGTATTTT.

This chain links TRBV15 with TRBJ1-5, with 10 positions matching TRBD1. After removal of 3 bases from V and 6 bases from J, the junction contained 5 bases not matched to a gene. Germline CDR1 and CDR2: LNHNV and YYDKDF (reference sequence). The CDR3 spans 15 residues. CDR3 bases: TGTGCCACCAGCAGGGACAGGGGGAGAGCTCAGCCCCAGCATTTT. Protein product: CATSRDRGRAQPQHF.

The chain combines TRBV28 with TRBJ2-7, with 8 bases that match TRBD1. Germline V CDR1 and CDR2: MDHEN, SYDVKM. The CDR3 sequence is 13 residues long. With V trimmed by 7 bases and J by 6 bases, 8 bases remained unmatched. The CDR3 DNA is TGTGCCAGCACCAGGGGGCACCGTGGCGAGCAGTACTTC. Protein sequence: CASTRGHRGEQYF.

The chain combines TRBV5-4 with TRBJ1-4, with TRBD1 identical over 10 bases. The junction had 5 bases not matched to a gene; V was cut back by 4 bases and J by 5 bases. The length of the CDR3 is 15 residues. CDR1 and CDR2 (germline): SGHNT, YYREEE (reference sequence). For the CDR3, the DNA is TGTGCCAGCAGCGGGACAGGGGAAGGGAATGAAAAACTGTTTTTT. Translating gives CASSGTGEGNEKLFF.

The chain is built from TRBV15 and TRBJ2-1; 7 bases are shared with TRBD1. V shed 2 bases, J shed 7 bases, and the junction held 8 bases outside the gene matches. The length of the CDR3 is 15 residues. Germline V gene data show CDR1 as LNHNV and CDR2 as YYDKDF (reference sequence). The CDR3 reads CATSRPGTVGNEQFF. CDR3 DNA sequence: TGTGCCACCAGCAGACCCGGGACAGTGGGGAATGAGCAGTTCTTC.

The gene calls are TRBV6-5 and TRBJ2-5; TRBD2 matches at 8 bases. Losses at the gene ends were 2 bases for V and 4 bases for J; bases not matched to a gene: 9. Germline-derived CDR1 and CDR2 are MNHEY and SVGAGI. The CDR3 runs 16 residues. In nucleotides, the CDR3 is TGTGCCAGCAGTTACCGGACGGGAGGGCGGGGAGAGACCCAGTACTTC. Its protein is CASSYRTGGRGETQYF.

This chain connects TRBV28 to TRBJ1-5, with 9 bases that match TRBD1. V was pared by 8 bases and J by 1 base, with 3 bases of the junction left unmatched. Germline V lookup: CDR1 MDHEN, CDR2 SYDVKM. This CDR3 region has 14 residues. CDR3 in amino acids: CASGTGGSNQPQHF. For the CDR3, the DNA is TGTGCCAGCGGAACAGGGGGCAGCAATCAGCCCCAGCATTTT.

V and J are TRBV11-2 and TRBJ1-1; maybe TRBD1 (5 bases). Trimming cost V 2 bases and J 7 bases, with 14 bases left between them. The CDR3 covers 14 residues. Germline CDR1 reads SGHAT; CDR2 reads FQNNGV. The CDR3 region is CASSLPRAGLEAFF. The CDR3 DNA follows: TGTGCCAGCAGCTTACCCCGGGCAGGGCTTGAAGCTTTCTTT.

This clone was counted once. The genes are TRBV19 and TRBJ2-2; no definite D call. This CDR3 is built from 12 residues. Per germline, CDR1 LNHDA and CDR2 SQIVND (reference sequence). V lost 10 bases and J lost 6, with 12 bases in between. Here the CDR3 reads CATLELPGELFF. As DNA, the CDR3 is TGTGCCACCCTCGAGTTGCCCGGGGAGCTGTTTTTT.